This paragraph reports one T cell receptor (beta chain). TCRdb re-called clones from the PCR reads using MiXCR. The data hold thousands of clones, with approximately 35% observed a single time. The sample belongs to a study of metastatic and nonmetastatic thyroid tumors. Germline assignment: CDR1 LNHNV and CDR2 YYDKDF (reference sequence). The CDR3 is 13 amino acids. Not a single patient had been given any form of treatment at any point before undergoing thyroid surgery. Sequenced material: adjacent normal tissue. The TCR comes from a female donor with papillary thyroid cancer or a benign thyroid nodule (not recorded which). Some clones in this sample may be carry-over from other donors' samples. V gene TRBV15 combines with J gene TRBJ2-1; weak D call: TRBD2 (5 bases). The CDR3 DNA is TGTGCGACTTGGACTTCCATTAACAATGAGCAGTTCTTC. This sequence encodes CATWTSINNEQFF.